The rows below give T cell receptor beta chains drawn from one sample of a study of blood T cell repertoires in COVID-19. The table came from immunoSEQ multiplex PCR; TCRdb's copy has only in-frame clones and leaves some out. The data hold tens of thousands of clones, with 87% observed a single time. The sequenced material came from peripheral blood. The receptors shown here come from a woman aged 50 to 60 with active or convalescent COVID-19. Each CDR3 is given with its conserved first and last residue. The D gene is left open where the match is weak. The size field is filled for only some rows; it gives once, few, many or a size class.

- TRBJ1-5 - TRBV18 CASSHGQKFQPQHF TGTGCCAGCTCACACGGACAGAAATTCCAGCCCCAGCATTTT
- TRBJ1-1 - TRBV7-9 CASSLDRREAFF TGTGCCAGCAGCTTAGACAGGCGTGAAGCTTTCTTT
- TRBJ1-1 - TRBV6-5 CASSFQKITEAFF TGTGCCAGCAGTTTTCAGAAGATCACTGAAGCTTTCTTT
few TRBJ1-4 - TRBV4-2 CASSQDLTGSLSEKLFF TGTGCCAGCAGCCAAGATTTAACAGGGTCGCTCTCTGAAAAACTGTTTTTT
- TRBJ1-1 - TRBV5-1 CASSGGLNTEAFF TGCGCCAGCAGCGGGGGGTTGAACACTGAAGCTTTCTTT
- TRBJ1-1 - TRBV7-8 CASREQGRSLAEAFF TGTGCCAGCAGAGAACAGGGCAGGTCTTTGGCTGAAGCTTTCTTT
- TRBJ2-4 - TRBV18 CASSARDMSSQYF TGTGCCAGCTCAGCGAGGGACATGTCTTCTCAGTACTTC
- TRBJ1-2 - TRBV5-1 CASRPTQAYGYTF TGCGCCAGCAGGCCGACACAGGCTTATGGCTACACCTTC
- TRBJ2-6 - TRBV21-1 CASSKWGGFLTGVIGANVLTF TGTGCCAGCAGCAAATGGGGGGGCTTTCTGACAGGGGTTATTGGGGCCAACGTCCTGACTTTC
- TRBJ1-2 - TRBV6-5 CASSQGQNYGYTF TGTGCTTCTTCTCAGGGCCAAAACTATGGCTACACCTTC
- TRBJ2-2 - TRBV4-3 CASSQDLTAGELFF TGCGCCAGCAGCCAAGATCTGACAGCCGGGGAGCTGTTTTTT
- TRBJ2-5 - TRBV5-1 CASSSGTQYQETQYF TGCGCCAGCAGCTCCGGGACTCAGTACCAAGAGACCCAGTACTTC
- TRBJ1-1 - TRBV12-5 CASGRYRVNMNTEAFF TGTGCTAGTGGCCGATACAGGGTTAATATGAACACTGAAGCTTTCTTT
- TRBJ1-1 - TRBV7-2 CASSLRPQTSTEAFF TGTGCCAGCAGCCTCAGACCACAGACAAGCACTGAAGCTTTCTTT
- TRBJ2-7 - TRBV7-9 CASSRGETYEQYF TGTGCCAGCAGCCGTGGAGAAACCTACGAGCAGTACTTC
- TRBJ1-5 - TRBV5-1 CASSAERGQPQHF TGCGCCAGCAGCGCGGAACGGGGTCAGCCCCAGCATTTT
once TRBJ1-2 TRBD1 TRBV7-9 CASSTGGTAYGYTF TGTGCCAGCAGCACGGGCGGGACAGCCTATGGCTACACCTTC
- TRBJ1-6 - TRBV2 CASTPAGLDSPLHF TGTGCCAGCACCCCGGCGGGTCTTGATTCACCCCTCCACTTT
few TRBJ1-3 TRBD1 TRBV9 CASSPRQGAIGNTIYF TGTGCCAGCAGCCCCCGACAGGGAGCGATCGGAAACACCATATATTTT
- TRBJ1-2 - TRBV29-1 CSVEVAYGYTF TGCAGCGTCGAGGTAGCCTATGGCTACACCTTC
- TRBJ2-7 TRBD1 TRBV6-6 CASSPQGYEQYF TGTGCCAGCAGTCCACAGGGGTACGAGCAGTACTTC
- TRBJ2-7 TRBD2 TRBV7-2 CASSSLAGERSYEQYF TGTGCCAGCAGCTCCCTAGCGGGGGAGCGCTCCTACGAGCAGTACTTC
- TRBJ1-2 - TRBV21-1 CASSIPIRLVYGYTF TGTGCCAGCAGCATTCCGATCAGGCTGGTCTATGGCTACACCTTC
- TRBJ2-7 - TRBV18 CASSPGLYRDGDYEQYF TGTGCCAGCTCACCGGGCCTTTACAGGGACGGGGACTACGAGCAGTACTTC
- TRBJ1-1 - TRBV9 CASSRIHGATEAFF TGTGCCAGCAGCCGCATACATGGGGCCACTGAAGCTTTCTTT
few TRBJ2-5 TRBD2 TRBV29-1 CSVKSGGAAETQYF TGCAGCGTTAAGAGCGGGGGGGCAGCAGAGACCCAGTACTTC
- TRBJ2-2 - TRBV9 CASSVRGTGELFF TGTGCCAGCAGCGTCCGGGGGACCGGGGAGCTGTTTTTT
- TRBJ2-6 - TRBV19 CASRPAQGHSSGANVLTF TGTGCCAGTAGGCCCGCCCAGGGACACTCCTCTGGGGCCAACGTCCTGACTTTC
- TRBJ2-1 - TRBV29-1 CSDTNRGLGEQFF TGCAGCGACACAAATAGGGGATTAGGTGAGCAGTTCTTC
- TRBJ2-4 - TRBV21-1 CASSLDGAASSPTIGLAKNIQYF TGTGCCAGCAGTCTCGACGGAGCAGCTAGCTCTCCTACTATTGGACTAGCCAAAAACATTCAGTACTTC
once TRBJ2-2 - TRBV5-1 CASSFYSSALGELFF TGCGCCAGCAGCTTCTACTCTAGCGCGCTAGGGGAGCTGTTTTTT
- TRBJ2-1 - TRBV4-3 CASSRDSERPWSNEQFF TGCGCCAGCAGCCGAGACAGTGAGAGGCCTTGGTCCAATGAGCAGTTCTTC
once TRBJ1-1 - TRBV7-3 CASSLFRVDTEAFF TGTGCCAGCAGCTTATTCAGGGTGGACACTGAAGCTTTCTTT
- TRBJ1-2 - TRBV12-3/TRBV12-4 CASSPMREYGYTF TGTGCCAGCAGCCCTATGAGGGAATATGGCTACACCTTC
- TRBJ2-5 - TRBV24-1 CATSDPRGETQYF TGTGCCACCAGTGATCCGCGAGGGGAGACCCAGTACTTC
- TRBJ1-4 - TRBV18 CASSHPIYRQATNEKLFF TGTGCCAGCTCACACCCCATATACAGACAGGCAACTAATGAAAAACTGTTTTTT
- TRBJ1-6 - TRBV3-1/TRBV3-2 CASSQVPFSGNSPLHF TGTGCCAGCAGCCAAGTGCCCTTCTCGGGTAATTCACCCCTCCACTTT
- TRBJ1-2 TRBD1 TRBV7-3 CASSLIGGQGAGYTF TGTGCCAGCAGCTTAATAGGGGGACAGGGGGCTGGCTACACCTTC
- TRBJ1-2 - TRBV5-1 CASSEPGIANYGYTF TGCGCCAGCAGCGAACCAGGGATAGCTAACTATGGCTACACCTTC
few TRBJ1-5 - TRBV30 CAWNLAAGNQPQHF TGTGCCTGGAATCTAGCGGCTGGCAATCAGCCCCAGCATTTT
- TRBJ2-7 - TRBV14 CASSHLGAYEQYF TGTGCCAGCAGCCATTTGGGAGCCTACGAGCAGTACTTC
once TRBJ1-2 TRBD1 TRBV30 CAWSARTGIGYTF TGTGCCTGGAGTGCCAGGACAGGGATTGGCTACACCTTC
- TRBJ1-4 TRBD1 TRBV10-3 CAISEPDRGRDNEKLFF TGTGCCATCAGTGAGCCTGACAGGGGGCGCGACAATGAAAAACTGTTTTTT
- TRBJ2-5 TRBD1 TRBV7-2 CASSRPGTGGLETQYF TGTGCCAGCAGCCGGCCCGGGACAGGGGGGTTAGAGACCCAGTACTTC
- TRBJ2-1 TRBD2 TRBV7-8 CASSSGTSGLYNEQFF TGTGCCAGCAGCAGCGGGACTAGCGGCTTATACAATGAGCAGTTCTTC
- TRBJ1-1 - TRBV5-8 CASSPPPGRMNTEAFF TGTGCCAGCAGCCCACCGCCGGGGAGGATGAACACTGAAGCTTTCTTT
- TRBJ2-2 TRBD1 TRBV6-6 CASSYSNRGNTGELFF TGTGCCAGCAGTTACTCGAACAGGGGAAACACCGGGGAGCTGTTTTTT
- TRBJ2-2 - TRBV2 CASSENRANTGELFF TGTGCCAGCAGTGAAAACAGGGCGAACACCGGGGAGCTGTTTTTT
- TRBJ2-5 - TRBV29-1 CSARRALLKGGQETQYF TGCAGCGCCCGGAGGGCTCTCCTTAAGGGTGGCCAAGAGACCCAGTACTTC
- TRBJ1-1 TRBD1 TRBV7-9 CASKYGTGSPEAFF TGTGCCAGCAAGTACGGGACAGGGAGCCCTGAAGCTTTCTTT
- TRBJ2-5 - TRBV13 CASSPGNQETQYF TGTGCCAGCAGCCCCGGGAACCAAGAGACCCAGTACTTC
- TRBJ2-7 TRBD2 TRBV5-8 CASSWGTTEQYF TGTGCCAGCAGCTGGGGGACTACCGAGCAGTACTTC
- TRBJ2-7 TRBD2 TRBV30 CAWDSSGSTYEQYF TGTGCCTGGGACTCTAGCGGGAGCACCTACGAGCAGTACTTC
- TRBJ2-1 TRBD2 TRBV5-1 CASSSGLAGNEQFF TGCGCCAGCAGCTCGGGACTAGCGGGGAATGAGCAGTTCTTC